The 23 T cell receptor beta chains presented below share a single source sample, sequenced in a study of cytomegalovirus exposure and HLA in healthy donors. Use of 60 Vbeta and 13 Jbeta primers characterized the PCR. Clones were sequenced by immunoSEQ multiplex PCR, and TCRdb holds only the in-frame ones, with some missing. The sample contains over 110,000 clones, 60% to 80% of which appear only once. Input material: PBMCs. All receptors come from a man younger than 35 in good health and CMV-seronegative.

Note on this clone: A read error may account for a junction end that differs from germline. This rearrangement joins TRBV7-9 to TRBJ1-1, with a weak D call TRBD1 (6 bases). The length of the CDR3 is 14 residues. Germline-derived CDR1 and CDR2 are SEHNR and FQNEAQ (reference sequence). DNA for the CDR3: TGTTCCAGCAGCTTCCAGGGGCCGAACACTGAAGCTTTCTTT. This gives the protein CSSSFQGPNTEAFF.

J is TRBJ1-2 and V is TRBV6-5; 7 bases align to TRBD1. In germline, CDR1 is MNHEY, CDR2 SVGAGI. V shed 5 bases and J 8 bases; nucleotides not matched to a gene: 11. The CDR3 covers 14 residues. CDR3 nucleotides: TGTGCCAGCAGTGTAATCGACAGGGAAGGCGGCTACACCTTC. It specifies CASSVIDREGGYTF.

The chain has TRBV7-9 and TRBJ1-2; 7 bases fit TRBD1. V shed 5 bases, J shed 1 base, and the junction held 16 bases outside the gene matches. Germline loops: CDR1 SEHNR, CDR2 FQNEAQ (reference sequence). The CDR3 is 18 residues long. The CDR3: CASSPLGDSQTNNYGYTF. CDR3 DNA: TGTGCCAGCAGCCCCCTAGGGGACAGCCAGACAAATAACTATGGCTACACCTTC.

V and J are TRBV5-5 and TRBJ1-6; a weak D match, TRBD1 (6 bases). V lost 4 bases, J lost 8 bases, and 16 bases lay in between. Per germline, CDR1 SGHKS and CDR2 YYEKEE (reference sequence). This CDR3 region has 15 residues. Written as DNA, the CDR3 is TGTGCCAGCAGCGGGGCGGGGGCGGGATATTCACCCCTCCACTTT. Residues: CASSGAGAGYSPLHF.

The V gene is TRBV5-4, the J gene TRBJ1-2; 7 nucleotides align to TRBD1. Germline loops: CDR1 SGHNT, CDR2 YYREEE (reference sequence). This CDR3 spans 13 amino acids. Trimming took 1 base from V and 8 from J; bases not matched to a gene: 5. The CDR3 spells CASSLWAGGGYTF. The CDR3 coding sequence is TGTGCCAGCAGCTTGTGGGCAGGGGGGGGCTACACCTTC. Based on the CDR3 plus reference TRBV5-4 and TRBJ1-2, the full variable domain is ETGVTQSPTHLIKTRGQQVTLRCSSQSGHNTVSWYQQALGQGPQFIFQYYREEENGRGNFPPRFSGLQFPNYSSELNVNALELDDSALYLCASSLWAGGGYTFGSGTRLTVV.

The chain employs TRBV6-4 and TRBJ2-7, with D tentatively TRBD2 (7 bases). The CDR3 extends over 15 amino acids. V was cut by 3 bases and J by 2 bases, with 14 bases left in between. Germline CDR1 MRHNA, CDR2 SNTAGT. CDR3 sequence (DNA): TGTGCCAGCAGTGATCCGGGGGGCCCAACCTACGAGCAGTACTTC. This codes for CASSDPGGPTYEQYF.

This chain connects TRBV7-2 to TRBJ2-7, with TRBD1 identical over 9 bases. Trimming cost V 5 bases and J 2 bases; bases outside gene matches: 10. This CDR3 contains 16 residues. Germline V gene sequence: CDR1 SGHTA, CDR2 FQGNSA. The CDR3 here is CASSRQGGFSPYEQYF. CDR3 bases: TGTGCCAGCAGCCGACAGGGGGGCTTCAGTCCCTACGAGCAGTACTTC. The whole variable domain, filled in from reference TRBV7-2 and TRBJ2-7, reads GAGVSQSPSNKVTEKGKDVELRCDPISGHTALYWYRQSLGQGLEFLIYFQGNSAPDKSGLPSDRFSAERTGGSVSTLTIQRTQQEDSAVYLCASSRQGGFSPYEQYFGPGTRLTVT.

This chain links TRBV2 with TRBJ2-5, with a possible D match to TRBD2 (5 bases). The last part of the DNA fits TRBJ2-7 better; the J call may be wrong. Germline V gene lookup returns CDR1 SNHLY and CDR2 FYNNEI. There are 12 residues in the CDR3. CDR3 amino acids: CASNRDLNEQYF. As DNA, the CDR3 is TGTGCCAGCAATCGGGATTTGAACGAGCAGTACTTC.

The rearrangement joins TRBV10-3 to TRBJ2-7; no definite D call. The germline V and J ends were trimmed by 4 bases and 1 base, with 20 bases remaining between them. CDR1 is ENHRY, CDR2 SYGVKD, per germline. This CDR3 is 17 amino acids long. DNA for the CDR3: TGTGCCATCAGTGCAAACAAGGTGGCAGGCACGTCCTACGAGCAGTACTTC. Translated, it gives CAISANKVAGTSYEQYF.

J is TRBJ1-1 and V is TRBV5-6; TRBD1 matches 7 bases. V dropped 0 bases and J dropped 6; count of bases not matched to a gene: 2. CDR1 is SGHDT, CDR2 YYEEEE, per germline. CDR3 size: 13 residues. In DNA form, the CDR3 reads TGTGCCAGCAGCTTGGACAGGGGCTCTGAAGCTTTCTTT. This translates into CASSLDRGSEAFF.

The rearrangement joins TRBV6-1 to TRBJ2-2; D may be TRBD2 (6 bases). The CDR3 runs 15 residues. Germline V gene data show CDR1 as MNHNS and CDR2 as SASEGT. V lost 4 bases and J lost 3, with 12 bases in between. The CDR3 loop reads CASSAGPGDTGELFF. CDR3 DNA sequence: TGTGCCAGCAGTGCGGGGCCGGGGGACACCGGGGAGCTGTTTTTT.

The J gene is TRBJ2-1, the V gene TRBV9, with TRBD1 as a possible D gene (6 bases). This CDR3 spans 14 amino acids. V lost 3 bases to trimming and J lost 8 bases, with 15 bases between them. Per germline, CDR1 SGDLS and CDR2 YYNGEE. The CDR3 loop reads CASSAYLGGDEQFF. In nucleotides, the CDR3 is TGTGCCAGCAGCGCTTATCTTGGGGGCGATGAGCAGTTCTTC.

The chain couples TRBV5-6 to TRBJ1-5, with a weak D call TRBD1 (5 bases). CDR1 and CDR2 from the germline V gene are SGHDT and YYEEEE. V was clipped by 4 bases and J by 11 bases, with 13 bases between them. The CDR3 has 12 amino acids. As DNA, the CDR3 is TGTGCCAGCAGCGTGGGACTTCTGGCCCAGCATTTT. As protein: CASSVGLLAQHF.

The chain combines TRBV5-1 with TRBJ2-2; 9 positions match TRBD1. The trim removed 4 bases at V and 4 bases at J, leaving 5 bases unmatched. The CDR3 is 15 amino acids. The germline gives CDR1 SGHRS, CDR2 YFSETQ. CDR3 DNA sequence: TGCGCCAGCAGCGCACAGGGGGCAGGCACCGGGGAGCTGTTTTTT. Translating gives CASSAQGAGTGELFF. Full variable domain (remainder filled in from reference TRBV5-1 and TRBJ2-2): KAGVTQTPRYLIKTRGQQVTLSCSPISGHRSVSWYQQTPGQGLQFLFEYFSETQRNKGNFPGRFSGRQFSNSRSEMNVSTLELGDSALYLCASSAQGAGTGELFFGEGSRLTVL.

The V gene is TRBV30, the J gene TRBJ1-1; a weak D match, TRBD1 (5 bases). CDR3 length equals 12 residues. V was pared by 4 bases and J by 9 bases, with 15 bases between. Germline V gene data show CDR1 as GTSNPN and CDR2 as SVGIG (reference sequence). CDR3 amino acids: CAWKRQGFQAFF. CDR3 coding DNA: TGTGCCTGGAAACGGCAGGGCTTCCAAGCTTTCTTT.

The V gene is TRBV28, the J gene TRBJ1-2; 9 bases agree with TRBD1. CDR1 and CDR2 (germline): MDHEN, SYDVKM. The trim removed 7 bases at V and 4 bases at J, leaving 13 bases unmatched. The CDR3 runs to 16 residues. The DNA of the CDR3 is TGTGCCAGCAACCAACTAGGGACAGGGCACTTCTATGGCTACACCTTC. It specifies CASNQLGTGHFYGYTF.

This clone showed up just a few times. The chain carries TRBV2 and TRBJ2-2; D perhaps matches TRBD1 (5 bases). Germline V gene lookup returns CDR1 SNHLY and CDR2 FYNNEI. Trimming took off 3 bases at V and 5 bases at J, with 16 bases between the two ends. The CDR3 is 16 residues long. The CDR3 loop is CASSDFEAGRTGELFF. The CDR3, as DNA: TGTGCCAGCAGTGACTTCGAGGCAGGGCGGACCGGGGAGCTGTTTTTT.

V and J are TRBV29-1 and TRBJ2-5, with TRBD1 as a possible D gene (5 bases). With 7 bases removed from V and 2 bases from J, the gap between germline ends came to 20 bases. The germline V gene has CDR1 SQVTM and CDR2 ANQGSEA. CDR3 length: 15 residues. The CDR3 DNA follows: TGCAGCGCCATTCGGGCCGCAGGGATACAAGAGACCCAGTACTTC. It codes for CSAIRAAGIQETQYF.

The chain carries TRBV5-8 and TRBJ1-1; D perhaps matches TRBD1 (5 bases). The CDR3 runs to 15 residues. Germline lookup yields CDR1 SGHTS and CDR2 YDEGEE. Trimming stripped 10 bases from V and 3 bases from J, with 22 bases between. CDR3 nucleotides: TGTGCCCCCCTGGGCCGCACTGGGGCGGACACTGAAGCTTTCTTT. This translates into CAPLGRTGADTEAFF.

This clone has a single count. CDR3 residues: CASSLTQGTNEKLFF. In DNA form, the CDR3 reads TGTGCCAGCAGCCTCACTCAGGGAACAAATGAAAAACTGTTTTTT. The rearrangement links TRBV5-8 to TRBJ1-4, with D possibly matching TRBD1 (5 bases). This CDR3 has 15 residues. V was cut by 4 bases and J by 5 bases, with 15 bases left in between. CDR1 SGHTS and CDR2 YDEGEE come from the germline V gene.

A single count supports this clone. V gene TRBV14 combines with J gene TRBJ1-1; TRBD1 matches 8 bases. Germline CDR1 reads SGHDN; CDR2 reads FVKESK. CDR3 size: 17 residues. V was pared by 5 bases and J by 1 base, with 12 bases of the junction left unmatched. The CDR3 nucleotides read TGTGCCAGCAGCACCCACAGGGGGGGTTTTAGGAACACTGAAGCTTTCTTT. Translation: CASSTHRGGFRNTEAFF.

This clone was counted only a few times. This chain connects TRBV5-6 to TRBJ1-3; 10 nucleotides match TRBD1. The J segment lost 7 bases and the V segment lost 4 bases, leaving 5 bases of the junction unmatched. The CDR3 consists of 14 residues. CDR1 and CDR2 from the germline V gene are SGHDT and YYEEEE. The CDR3, as DNA: TGTGCCAGCAGCCGGACAGGGGGAAGGAACACCATATATTTT. Its protein product is CASSRTGGRNTIYF.

V and J are TRBV19 and TRBJ2-1, with a tentative D call TRBD2 (5 bases). The CDR3 totals 15 residues. From germline, CDR1 is LNHDA and CDR2 SQIVND (reference sequence). V was clipped by 3 bases and J by 0 bases, with 9 bases between them. The CDR3 region is CASSIYGGSYNEQFF. The CDR3 DNA follows: TGTGCCAGTAGTATCTACGGAGGCTCCTACAATGAGCAGTTCTTC.